This TCR beta chain came from a study of cytomegalovirus exposure and HLA in healthy donors listed by TCRdb under 2017. At the level of the whole study: An earlier analysis of roughly 570 of the donors reported 276 Gb of sequence data and about 120 million unique TCR beta sequences obtained from about 179 million T cells. Several DR-DQ haplotypes were handled as single units for association and clustering, since linkage in the cohort was strong. In the later analysis, no new phenotypic data were used to find candidate immune exposures; instead, reliance was placed on TCR beta sequences and their occurrence across donors. HLA typing covered class I and class II loci at four-digit resolution. The T cell repertoires of around 730 subjects were profiled by immunosequencing and related to cytomegalovirus serostatus. Among 300 to 500 genotyped donors of the cohort, an average of roughly 230,000 unique TCR beta nucleotide sequences was sequenced per donor, of which about 19% were non-productive. To predict cytomegalovirus infection status, the study combined high-throughput TCR immunosequencing, statistical association of individual TCRs with disease status, and machine learning. Genome-wide SNP genotypes for about 55% of the 666 donors were used in a later genetic analysis, which treated that subset as a discovery cohort. Among the roughly 390 genotyped donors, more than 70% belonged to the genetic ancestry cluster associated with self-reported Caucasian donors. The study was designed to test whether signatures of past pathogen exposure could be identified by cataloging public T cell receptors. Typing coverage varied by locus: about 620-630 donors for A, B, C, DRB1 and DQB1; approximately 560 for DQA1; over 600 for DPA1; more than 450 for DPB1. Every discovery cohort repertoire had been produced on one sequencing platform. An early release that covered 640 HLA-typed donors contained approximately 300 gigabases of sequencing data and about 84 million unique TCR sequences. Alongside the repertoire data, information on donor age, sex, ethnicity and CMV serostatus was compiled. Besides the first cohort of around 700 subjects, a separate validation cohort made up of roughly 120 different subjects was used. In a later analysis, previously published TCR beta repertoires from hundreds of donors were re-analyzed and high-resolution HLA genotyping was added so that TCR occurrence patterns could be studied. In an earlier analysis of about 590 of the donors, high-throughput TCR beta sequencing was used to judge whether each TCR beta V gene segment behaved as functional or pseudogenic. The research as a whole found: Most TCR sequences were observed very rarely across donors, whereas some public TCRs were present in many individuals. Broadly in line with IMGT annotations, most TCR beta V segments showed up in productive rearrangements about 87% or about 30% of the time in an earlier analysis of several hundred of the donors. A total of fewer than 200 TCR beta chains were listed by the study as associated with cytomegalovirus. According to the authors, the approach could potentially be generalized to other disease states and immunological phenotypes. The classifier was reported to diagnose cytomegalovirus status with high specificity and sensitivity in both the original cohort and the validation cohort. A cluster of highly shared sequence variants was judged likely to be a technical artifact of the sequencing pipeline. In a later analysis, most CMV-associated TCR beta chains were found to appear HLA-restricted, with HLA associations seemingly driven largely by CMV exposure. Roughly uniform sequencing depth across donors was assumed in presence/absence analyses, although this assumption may not hold. In a later genetic analysis, a missense DCLRE1C variant was associated with V-gene and J-gene trimming of TCR beta chains, and the association was replicated in an independent cohort. A further reported finding was that TCR beta sequences accurately predicted the HLA-A and HLA-B alleles for most subjects in the first cohort. At a false discovery rate of 0.05, a later analysis linked around 17,000 TCR beta sequences to specific HLA alleles. This cohort had only TCR beta chains sequenced, and the lack of alpha or paired-chain data limited which features could be detected. A later analysis found that HLA-associated TCR beta chains were more clonally expanded and had lower generation probabilities than equally common non-associated chains. According to a later analysis, TCR association rates differed among HLA loci, with DRB1 alleles showing the most associated TCRs and HLA-C alleles showing the fewest. Because HLA typing was unavailable for some donors at each locus, only the typed subset was used in association tests. Several of the top co-occurrence clusters appeared to be linked to parvovirus B19, influenza, CMV and Epstein-Barr virus, according to a later analysis. The earlier analysis of 587 of the donors excluded about 16 rarely observed V segments, including chromosome 9 orphons, because counts were too low. The 87-base-pair reads could not distinguish some IMGT-functional V segments, including TRBV6-2 and TRBV6-3, so those segments were excluded. A few of the identified cytomegalovirus-associated TCR beta chains were confirmed in vitro to be specific for cytomegalovirus antigens. When HLA alleles, especially DR and DQ, strongly co-occurred, attributing TCR associations to individual alleles was difficult. A later genetic analysis reported fewer N-insertions in productive TCRs among donors in an Asian-associated ancestry cluster than the roughly 690-donor mean. Linkage disequilibrium might explain the correlated functional status among segregating V segments, but an unknown experimental factor could not be ruled out. CMV serostatus was the only immune exposure information available for the cohort.

Libraries came from the immunoSEQ multiplex PCR assay. A mixture of 60 forward primers for TCR Vbeta segments and 13 reverse primers for TCR Jbeta segments was used in the multiplex PCR. The CDR3 region of rearranged TCR beta genes was amplified from genomic DNA by a multiplex PCR assay. The Illumina HiSeq System was used to sequence the amplified TCR beta libraries as 87-base-pair reads. On the authors' methods: A later analysis tallied 80 million to 95 million unique TCR beta chains across the 666 repertoires, and about 10 million of those chains were shared by two or more donors. Raw reads were error-corrected and collapsed into unique sequences by a nearest-neighbor algorithm in which closely related sequences were merged to remove PCR and sequencing errors. To assign V, D and J gene segments, CDR3 sequences were aligned to IMGT reference sequences. Each retained sequence needed at least a six-nucleotide match to both a V gene segment and a J gene segment. Rearrangements were called productive when the CDR3 lacked stop codons and stayed in frame with V and J; all others were non-productive. CDR3 was defined according to IMGT convention as the region running from the second conserved V-encoded cysteine to the conserved J-encoded phenylalanine. The earlier analysis of 500 to 750 of the donors excluded any sequence lacking an unambiguous match to a single V gene segment. An earlier analysis of roughly 590 of the donors called V segments functional above 56.7% productive rearrangements and segregating when the between-donor standard deviation exceeded 5%. A statistical classification framework was built to diagnose cytomegalovirus status from the catalog of TCR beta chain sequences. In a later analysis, TCR nucleotide sequences were compared against IMGT/GENE-DB human TR gene sequences so that V and J genes could be assigned. In a later analysis, CDR3 sequences and most-parsimonious VDJ recombination scenarios were assigned using the TCRdist pipeline. A later analysis defined each TCR beta chain by its CDR3 amino acid sequence plus V-gene family, and excluded reads lacking a unique V-gene family. As a way to deal with suspected cross-contamination and a sequencing artifact, a later analysis dropped approximately 590 nucleotide sequences that were highly shared and had low generation probability. For each public chain, a later analysis derived a clonal expansion index from normalized ranks of inferred template counts within each repertoire. In a later analysis, generation probabilities were computed with a VDJ recombination model fitted to out-of-frame rearrangements, and the resulting probabilities were checked against IGoR. Hypergeometric tests were used in a later analysis to score TCR-TCR, TCR-HLA and TCR-CMV co-occurrence, with a repertoire-size bias correction applied to the TCR pairs. To estimate false discovery rates, a later analysis permuted the HLA or CMV assignments 20 times. In a later analysis, co-occurring TCRs were grouped using DBSCAN, with TCRdist sequence similarity added in when clustering inside HLA-allele-positive subsets. Repertoires with fewer than 30,000 or more than 120,000 public chains were left out of co-occurrence clustering, as were five repertoires with anomalous nucleotide sharing. Not all clones reach the TCRdb copy of this immuneACCESS table, which keeps in-frame sequences only. Checked studies attribute under half of the gap to unresolved V genes and leave the rest unexplained. The V and J calls and the clone size are those of that table, but D and trimming were determined from the DNA. Across this sample there are about 200,000 clones, with roughly four fifths seen only once. The ten largest clones take up approximately 6.5% of the sample.

In total, about 650 healthy bone marrow donors made up the cohort. At the time of sampling, all cohort members were nominally healthy, though unrecorded immune exposures were likely present. The donor was CMV seropositive and belonged to the group of about 290 seropositive cohort members. A peripheral blood sample was collected from each donor, and TCR beta sequencing was performed on peripheral blood mononuclear cells. The Qiagen DNeasy Blood Extraction Kit was used to extract genomic DNA from the blood cell samples. Worth noting for this clone: Its antigen remains unidentified. The junction departs from the called germline gene at one end, perhaps through a read error. Other nucleotide sequences from this sample produce the same CDR3.

Reading the germline V gene (reference sequence) gives CDR1 SEHNR and CDR2 FQNEAQ. The CDR3 holds 14 amino acids from the cysteine to the phenylalanine. Here the CDR3 DNA is all that survives: 42 bases in frame from base 1. What was sequenced was PBMCs. The chain couples TRBV7-9 to TRBJ2-1; possibly the D gene is TRBD1, per 5 matching bases. The sequence was collected from a woman between 50 and 59 years old in good health and CMV-seropositive. The bases are TGCGCCAGCAGCGACGCGGCTATGGAGACAGCGCAGTTCTTC. It translates to CASSDAAMETAQFF.